This T cell receptor (beta chain) derives from a study of T cells in Graves' hyperthyroidism and ophthalmopathy. The study excluded patients with uncontrolled infection, other autoimmune disease, pregnancy or lactation. The authors took PBMCs from 10 ml fresh peripheral blood. RNA transcripts served as the template for amplifying TCR beta CDR3 regions. TCR CDR3 underwent first-round RT-PCR with the HTBI primer set. TCRdb re-called the multiplex PCR reads through MiXCR, storing one row per CDR3 protein. The table has 550,000 to 650,000 distinct CDR3 sequences, over 11% seen once. Notes on this clonotype: Its antigen is unidentified.

Study findings and constraints: Researchers report that a 13 V-J model separated ophthalmopathy from stable hyperthyroidism.

V lost 4 bases, J lost 8 bases, and 23 bases lay in between. The germline V gene has CDR1 SGHTA and CDR2 FQGNSA. The CDR3 length is 17 residues. The source of this sequence is a young woman with Graves' hyperthyroidism that later progressed to Graves' ophthalmopathy. The chain links TRBV7-2 to TRBJ2-2, with D perhaps TRBD1 (6 bases). Sequenced input: blood. The CDR3 DNA reads TGTGCCAGCAGCTCCGCCCTTGGGATTACAGGGCCGGGGGAGCTGTTTTTT. Its protein is CASSSALGITGPGELFF.